This T cell receptor (beta chain) was sequenced in a study of cytomegalovirus exposure and HLA in healthy donors. Points from the study as a whole: TCR beta chains associated with HLA were, in a later analysis, more clonally expanded than equally common others.

Researchers ran the PCR with 60 Vbeta and 13 Jbeta primers. Authors' analysis steps: In a later analysis, 75 million to 95 million unique TCR beta chains included roughly 11 million shared by two or more donors. Assay: immunoSEQ multiplex PCR; the TCRdb copy retains only in-frame clones and omits some. V, J and clone size are those of that table, while D and trimming were read from the DNA. The table shows 130,000 to 150,000 clones, with around 80% occurring only once. While unrecorded immune exposures were likely, the donors were nominally healthy when sampled. Germline V gives CDR1 MNHNS, CDR2 SASEGT. Trimming took off 5 bases at V and 2 bases at J, with 10 bases between the two ends. There are 14 residues in the CDR3. A word on this clone: Its antigen is not identified.

The chain is built from TRBV6-1 and TRBJ1-3, with D hard to call. The clonotype comes from a female donor in good health and CMV-seronegative. Sequencing was carried out using PBMCs. The CDR3 DNA reads as TGTGCCAGCAGTCCCTCAGGAACTGGAAACACCATATATTTT. Its protein is CASSPSGTGNTIYF.